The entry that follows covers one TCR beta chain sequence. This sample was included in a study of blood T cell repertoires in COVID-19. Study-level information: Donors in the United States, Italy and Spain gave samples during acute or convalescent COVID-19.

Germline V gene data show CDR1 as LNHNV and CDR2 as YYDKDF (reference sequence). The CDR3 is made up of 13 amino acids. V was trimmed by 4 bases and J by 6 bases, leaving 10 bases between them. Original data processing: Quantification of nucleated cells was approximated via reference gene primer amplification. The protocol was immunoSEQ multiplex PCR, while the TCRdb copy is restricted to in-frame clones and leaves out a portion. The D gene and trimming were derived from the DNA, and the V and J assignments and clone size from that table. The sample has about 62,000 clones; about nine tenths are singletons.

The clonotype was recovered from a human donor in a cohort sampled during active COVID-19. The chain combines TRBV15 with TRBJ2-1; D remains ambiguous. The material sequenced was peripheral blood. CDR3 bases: TGTGCCACCAGCATATACAATCTCAATGAGCAGTTCTTC. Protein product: CATSIYNLNEQFF. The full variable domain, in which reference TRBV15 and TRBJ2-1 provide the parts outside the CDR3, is DAMVIQNPRYQVTQFGKPVTLSCSQTLNHNVMYWYQQKSSQAPKLLFHYYDKDFNNEADTPDNFQSRRPNTSFCFLDIRSPGLGDTAMYLCATSIYNLNEQFFGPGTRLTVL.